This record looks at one TCR beta chain sequence and its context. Its antigen is as yet unknown. Germline CDR1 KGHDR, CDR2 SFDVKD. The CDR3 is 13 amino acids. V was pared by 6 bases and J by 7 bases, with 12 bases between. These data come from a study of T-cell memory formation after mild COVID-19. Across the study: Largely donor-specific TCR clusters were found. Findings and limits, study-wide: The study found contracting CD4+ clones mainly in CM and EM and contracting CD8+ clones in EMRA.

TCR alpha and TCR beta cDNA libraries carrying sample barcodes and UMIs came from 5'RACE with constant-segment primers. One entry per CDR3 protein, called by TCRdb with MiXCR from the 5' RACE reads. The sample holds about 210,000 distinct CDR3 sequences; roughly 30% are singletons and the top ten take roughly 11%. This chain connects TRBV24-1 to TRBJ2-1, with no clear D. Sample: PBMCs or a T cell subset sorted from them (not recorded which). The receptor's source is an adult woman who had mild COVID-19 (a few samples of this study predate the infection). Cell type and time point are not known. The CDR3 loop reads CATSTPLWNEQFF. CDR3 nucleotide sequence: TGTGCCACCAGTACTCCCCTCTGGAATGAGCAGTTCTTC.